This TCR beta chain emerged from a study of a mutant IDH1 vaccine in newly diagnosed glioma. Looking at the study overall: Previous treatment comprised radiotherapy, temozolomide, or both, mostly both. Week 35 was safety follow-up visit V12; week 47 was end-of-study visit V13.

Findings of the study overall: Of the patients, more than 80% had vaccine-induced immune responses.

Per the germline V gene, CDR1 is SNHLY and CDR2 is FYNNEI. V dropped 5 bases and J dropped 4; count of bases not matched to a gene: 14. The CDR3 length is 18 residues. Time point meaning: week 47, end of study. The vaccine gave 300 ug of a 20-mer mutant IDH1 peptide subcutaneously per dose. Astrocytomas found in donors were new, WHO grade 3 or 4, IDH1-mutant and ATRX-lost. The table came from immunoSEQ multiplex PCR; TCRdb's copy has only in-frame clones and leaves some out. Of 58,000 or so clones listed, around 86% are singletons. Turning to this clone: Its antigen remains unidentified.

The material was PBMCs, obtained from a glioma patient whose treatment included an IDH1 peptide vaccine. The TCR originated in a woman between 45 and 65 years old with glioma. The rearrangement links TRBV2 to TRBJ2-3; 11 nucleotides match TRBD1. The CDR3 protein is CASSRKGGTGGNSDTQYF. CDR3 in DNA: TGTGCCAGCAGTCGGAAAGGTGGGACAGGGGGTAACTCAGATACGCAGTATTTT.